Below are 21 T cell receptor beta chains sequenced from a single sample in a study of blood T cell repertoires in COVID-19. Using immunoSEQ multiplex PCR, the repertoire was profiled, and TCRdb retains in-frame clones only, with some absent. Here the sample spans about 97,000 clones, roughly 85% being singletons. Material for sequencing was peripheral blood. The receptors were gathered from a woman in her 70s with active or convalescent COVID-19.

In its sample, this clone was seen once. The chain carries TRBV5-4 and TRBJ2-3; D call uncertain. This CDR3 has 16 residues. V dropped 4 bases and J dropped 8 bases, with 23 bases sitting between them. Per germline, CDR1 SGHNT and CDR2 YYREEE (reference sequence). The CDR3 DNA reads TGTGCCAGCAGCCCCGGCGGCAACGTGAACATGGGTACGCAGTATTTT. This encodes CASSPGGNVNMGTQYF.

J is TRBJ2-2 and V is TRBV19, with unresolved D. Germline CDR1 and CDR2: LNHDA and SQIVND (reference sequence). The CDR3 runs to 15 residues. Trimming took 2 bases from V and 2 from J, leaving 9 bases between them. CDR3 DNA sequence: TGTGCCAGTAGTATAACAGTCTTTAACACCGGGGAGCTGTTTTTT. Translated: CASSITVFNTGELFF.

The chain couples TRBV30 to TRBJ1-1, with 7 bases lining up with TRBD1. The CDR3 extends over 15 amino acids. Per germline, CDR1 GTSNPN and CDR2 SVGIG (reference sequence). Losses at the gene ends were 2 bases for V and 0 bases for J; bases not matched to a gene: 6. CDR3 nucleotides: TGTGCCTGGAGTAAGACAGGGACAGTGAACACTGAAGCTTTCTTT. It yields the protein CAWSKTGTVNTEAFF.

The chain is built from TRBV2 and TRBJ1-6; 7 nucleotides align to TRBD1. The junction had 4 bases not matched to a gene; V was cut back by 7 bases and J by 7 bases. Looked up from germline, CDR1 is SNHLY and CDR2 is FYNNEI. CDR3 length: 13 residues. The CDR3 nucleotides read TGTGCCAGCAAAGTACAGGGGAATTCACCCCTCCACTTT. It specifies CASKVQGNSPLHF.

V gene TRBV27 combines with J gene TRBJ1-4; D is ambiguous. The CDR3 totals 15 residues. From germline, CDR1 is MNHEY and CDR2 SMNVEV (reference sequence). Trimming took 3 bases from V and 1 from J, leaving 9 bases between them. CDR3 coding DNA: TGTGCCAGCAGTTTTGGCAGATTAACTAATGAAAAACTGTTTTTT. It specifies CASSFGRLTNEKLFF.

CDR3 residues: CASSDRTSGAQYF. CDR3 DNA: TGTGCCAGCAGCGACCGGACTAGCGGGGCGCAGTATTTT. The V call is TRBV3-1 (or the pseudogene TRBV3-2), the J call TRBJ2-3, with TRBD2 matching 12 bases. The CDR3 is 13 residues long. The trim removed 5 bases at V and 10 bases at J, leaving 4 bases unmatched. The germline CDR1 and CDR2 sequences are LGHDT and YNNKEL (reference sequence).

J is TRBJ1-2 and V is TRBV27; a weak D match, TRBD1 (5 bases). The length of the CDR3 is 16 residues. V gave up 3 bases and J gave up 3 bases, with 17 bases separating them. Germline loops: CDR1 MNHEY, CDR2 SMNVEV (reference sequence). The CDR3 spells CASSFGGNREYYGYTF. The CDR3 nucleotides read TGTGCCAGCAGTTTCGGGGGGAATAGGGAGTACTATGGCTACACCTTC.

The rearrangement links TRBV11-2 to TRBJ1-4, with TRBD1 identical over 8 bases. The germline gives CDR1 SGHAT, CDR2 FQNNGV. Losses at the gene ends were 2 bases for V and 6 bases for J; bases not matched to a gene: 11. The CDR3 has 17 amino acids. In DNA, the CDR3 is TGTGCCAGCAGCTTATACGTGAGACAGGGGTTCTATGAAAAACTGTTTTTT. Translated: CASSLYVRQGFYEKLFF.

The chain carries TRBV30 and TRBJ1-1; TRBD1 matches at 7 bases. The J segment lost 5 bases and the V segment lost 4 bases, leaving 10 bases of the junction unmatched. CDR3 length equals 14 residues. Germline-derived CDR1 and CDR2 are GTSNPN and SVGIG (reference sequence). CDR3 nucleotide sequence: TGTGCCTGGAACCGGAAGGGGGCTGGAACTGAAGCTTTCTTT. Translated, it gives CAWNRKGAGTEAFF. The entire variable domain, with the rest obtained from reference TRBV30 and TRBJ1-1, is as follows: SQTIHQWPATLVQPVGSPLSLECTVEGTSNPNLYWYRQAAGRGLQLLFYSVGIGQISSEVPQNLSASRPQDRQFILSSKKLLLSDSGFYLCAWNRKGAGTEAFFGQGTRLTVV.

The gene calls are TRBV24-1 and TRBJ2-1; D might be TRBD1 (5 bases). V was cut by 3 bases and J by 0 bases, with 11 bases left in between. There are 16 residues in the CDR3. Germline CDR1 reads KGHDR; CDR2 reads SFDVKD. CDR3 protein: CATSDTAGSSYNEQFF. DNA of the CDR3: TGTGCCACCAGTGATACGGCAGGGTCCTCCTACAATGAGCAGTTCTTC.

V is TRBV7-9 and J is TRBJ1-1, with D perhaps TRBD1 (6 bases). Germline-derived CDR1 and CDR2 are SEHNR and FQNEAQ (reference sequence). V lost 3 bases, J lost 4 bases, and 12 bases lay in between. This CDR3 is 14 amino acids long. CDR3 in amino acids: CASSFTGSSTEAFF. DNA for the CDR3: TGTGCCAGCAGCTTTACAGGGTCGAGCACTGAAGCTTTCTTT.

V is TRBV6-5 and J is TRBJ2-1; TRBD1 aligns across 10 bases. The germline gives CDR1 MNHEY, CDR2 SVGAGI. The CDR3 runs to 15 residues. Trimming cost V 6 bases and J 7 bases; bases outside gene matches: 9. The CDR3 protein is CASSNGQGVGNEQFF. CDR3 bases: TGTGCCAGCAGCAACGGACAGGGGGTAGGGAATGAGCAGTTCTTC.

The table lists this clone with a count of one. V gene TRBV2 combines with J gene TRBJ1-5, with 11 bases identical to TRBD1. The junction had 7 bases not matched to a gene; V was cut back by 7 bases and J by 5 bases. CDR3 length equals 15 residues. Looked up from germline, CDR1 is SNHLY and CDR2 is FYNNEI. CDR3 in amino acids: CASNGGTGGYQPQHF. The CDR3 nucleotides are TGTGCCAGCAACGGAGGGACAGGGGGTTATCAGCCCCAGCATTTT.

This rearrangement joins TRBV3-1 (or the pseudogene TRBV3-2) to TRBJ2-2, with unresolved D. The V end was cut by 1 base, the J end by 0 bases, with 12 bases between. This CDR3 has 17 amino acids. The germline gives CDR1 LGHDT, CDR2 YNNKEL (reference sequence). The CDR3 region is CASSQVLSRTNTGELFF. The CDR3 coding sequence is TGTGCCAGCAGCCAAGTCCTTTCCAGGACGAACACCGGGGAGCTGTTTTTT.

The rearrangement joins TRBV5-4 to TRBJ2-1; TRBD2 aligns across 10 bases. After removal of 4 bases from V and 3 bases from J, the junction contained 4 bases not matched to a gene. CDR1 SGHNT and CDR2 YYREEE come from the germline V gene (reference sequence). The CDR3 has 15 amino acids. The CDR3 reads CASSKGTSDYNEQFF. The CDR3 DNA is TGTGCCAGCAGCAAAGGGACTAGCGACTACAATGAGCAGTTCTTC.

This sequence joins TRBV29-1 and TRBJ2-7, with D possibly matching TRBD2 (6 bases). Germline values: CDR1 SQVTM, CDR2 ANQGSEA. V lost 2 bases and J 2 bases, leaving 19 bases between the germline ends. The CDR3 has 16 amino acids. CDR3: CSVEILGTGIPYEQYF. The DNA of the CDR3 is TGCAGCGTTGAAATCCTTGGGACTGGGATCCCCTACGAGCAGTACTTC.

The V call is TRBV5-1, the J call TRBJ2-1, with 7 positions matching TRBD2. Germline values: CDR1 SGHRS, CDR2 YFSETQ. V lost 0 bases to trimming and J lost 3 bases; unmatched junction nucleotides: 3. The CDR3 consists of 15 residues. CDR3 amino acids: CASSLGLADYNEQFF. CDR3 nucleotide sequence: TGCGCCAGCAGCTTGGGGCTAGCGGACTACAATGAGCAGTTCTTC.

The J gene is TRBJ2-6, the V gene TRBV2; no clear D gene. The CDR3 runs to 15 residues. V was clipped by 2 bases and J by 2 bases, with 7 bases between them. From germline, CDR1 is SNHLY and CDR2 FYNNEI. The CDR3 DNA is TGTGCCAGCAGTGAAAGCAGGCCTGGGGCCAACGTCCTGACTTTC. It is translated as CASSESRPGANVLTF.

This clone was observed a few times. This chain uses TRBV11-3 with TRBJ1-2; TRBD1 matches at 8 bases. CDR1 SGHNT and CDR2 YENEEA come from the germline V gene. There are 14 residues in the CDR3. The V gene end was trimmed by 5 bases and the J gene end by 3 bases; junction bases not matched to a gene: 5. The CDR3 sequence is CASSPRTGHYGYTF. CDR3 bases: TGTGCCAGCAGCCCTCGGACAGGGCACTATGGCTACACCTTC.

The V call is TRBV7-8, the J call TRBJ1-4; no definite D call. V was shortened by 0 bases and J by 7 bases, with 12 bases between the two germline ends. The CDR3 covers 15 residues. The germline V gene encodes CDR1 SGHVS and CDR2 FQNEAQ. The CDR3 DNA reads as TGTGCCAGCAGCTTAGCAGGCCCCCCAGGTGAAAAACTGTTTTTT. Amino acids: CASSLAGPPGEKLFF.

V and J are TRBV5-6 and TRBJ1-2; a possible D gene is TRBD1 (5 bases). CDR1 and CDR2 from the germline V gene are SGHDT and YYEEEE. CDR3 length: 15 amino acids. Trimming removed 1 base from V and 2 bases from J, with 12 bases in between. CDR3 region: CASSLSGGGNYGYTF. In nucleotides, the CDR3 is TGTGCCAGCAGCTTGAGCGGGGGTGGAAACTATGGCTACACCTTC.